Presented here are 32 T cell receptor beta chains from one specimen sequenced in a study of immune evolution from preneoplasia to lung adenocarcinoma. The assay was immunoSEQ multiplex PCR, and TCRdb's table has in-frame clones only and misses some. The sample has 7,700 or so clones, about 84% seen once. The sample was FFPE adjacent normal lung tissue. These receptors came from a person between 65 and 80 years old with lung adenocarcinoma.

This chain uses TRBV19 with TRBJ2-1; D gene uncertain. The CDR3 sequence is 11 residues long. Looked up from germline, CDR1 is LNHDA and CDR2 is SQIVND (reference sequence). V dropped 6 bases and J dropped 3 bases, with 3 bases sitting between them. CDR3 sequence: CASSYYNEQFF. Written as DNA, the CDR3 is TGTGCCAGTAGCTACTACAATGAGCAGTTCTTC.

J is TRBJ1-1 and V is TRBV6-1, with D perhaps matching TRBD1 (6 bases). CDR3 length: 13 residues. V lost 8 bases and J 0 bases, leaving 10 bases between the germline ends. CDR1 is MNHNS, CDR2 SASEGT, per germline. The CDR3 region has the DNA TGTGCCAGCGACAGGCGCATGAACACTGAAGCTTTCTTT. It codes for CASDRRMNTEAFF.

The chain combines TRBV9 with TRBJ2-5, with TRBD2 matching 12 bases. The CDR3 is 17 residues long. Germline loops: CDR1 SGDLS, CDR2 YYNGEE. J gave up 0 bases and V 1 base, and 4 bases lay outside the gene matches. The CDR3 region is CASSVSRTSGDQETQYF. The CDR3 DNA follows: TGTGCCAGCAGCGTATCAAGGACTAGCGGGGACCAAGAGACCCAGTACTTC. Complete variable domain (other parts from reference TRBV9 and TRBJ2-5): DSGVTQTPKHLITATGQRVTLRCSPRSGDLSVYWYQQSLDQGLQFLIQYYNGEERAKGNILERFSAQQFPDLHSELNLSSLELGDSALYFCASSVSRTSGDQETQYFGPGTRLLVL.

The chain uses TRBV5-8 and TRBJ2-7; TRBD1 or TRBD2 may be the D gene (5 bases each). This CDR3 has 15 amino acids. Trimming took off 2 bases at V and 2 bases at J, with 14 bases between the two ends. Germline V CDR1 and CDR2: SGHTS, YDEGEE. CDR3 DNA sequence: TGTGCCAGCAGCTTCGGGACCCACCCGGCCTACGAGCAGTACTTC. It codes for CASSFGTHPAYEQYF.

This clone was counted once. The gene calls are TRBV5-1 and TRBJ2-7, with 7 bases identical to TRBD1. V trimming: 0 bases; J trimming: 2 bases; junction bases outside the gene matches: 2. The CDR3 is made up of 14 amino acids. Germline V gene data show CDR1 as SGHRS and CDR2 as YFSETQ. The CDR3 reads CASSLAGTAYEQYF. The CDR3 DNA reads as TGCGCCAGCAGCTTGGCGGGGACAGCCTACGAGCAGTACTTC.

The chain uses TRBV7-9 and TRBJ2-2; no clear D gene. CDR3 length equals 12 residues. Germline CDR1 is SEHNR and CDR2 is FQNEAQ (reference sequence). The V end was cut by 4 bases, the J end by 0 bases, with 0 bases between. CDR3 sequence: CASSSNTGELFF. The CDR3 DNA reads TGTGCCAGCAGCTCGAACACCGGGGAGCTGTTTTTT.

V gene TRBV20-1 combines with J gene TRBJ2-1, with unresolved D. V lost 4 bases to trimming and J lost 5 bases, with 3 bases between them. CDR1 and CDR2 from the germline V gene are DFQATT and SNEGSKA (reference sequence). This CDR3 spans 10 amino acids. In nucleotides, the CDR3 is TGCAGTGCTACCCACAATGAGCAGTTCTTC. It codes for CSATHNEQFF.

The chain carries TRBV10-2 and TRBJ2-3; the D is unclear. Trimming cost V 7 bases and J 1 base, with 12 bases left between them. This CDR3 has 14 residues. Per the germline V gene, CDR1 is WSHSY and CDR2 is SAAADI. This CDR3 is CASNGYAGTDTQYF. In DNA, the CDR3 is TGCGCCAGCAACGGGTACGCTGGCACAGATACGCAGTATTTT.

The chain is built from TRBV27 and TRBJ1-1; D remains ambiguous. This CDR3 has 13 residues. Germline loops: CDR1 MNHEY, CDR2 SMNVEV (reference sequence). Trimming removed 3 bases from V and 4 bases from J, with 9 bases in between. CDR3 DNA sequence: TGTGCCAGCAGTTTTTATCTGGGCACTGAAGCTTTCTTT. Its translation is CASSFYLGTEAFF.

The chain is built from TRBV19 and TRBJ2-2; possibly TRBD1 for D (5 bases). Germline-derived CDR1 and CDR2 are LNHDA and SQIVND (reference sequence). V was shortened by 7 bases and J by 4 bases, with 19 bases between the two germline ends. This CDR3 has 16 amino acids. The CDR3 coding sequence is TGTGCCAGTAAATGGAGACATAGGGGCGGCACCGGGGAGCTGTTTTTT. Translated, it gives CASKWRHRGGTGELFF.

The chain carries TRBV29-1 and TRBJ1-1; the D is unclear. Germline V CDR1 and CDR2: SQVTM, ANQGSEA. Trimming left V 1 base short and J 2 bases short, with 5 bases between. CDR3 size: 12 residues. The CDR3 DNA is TGCAGCGTTGAAGGCCCTAACACTGAAGCTTTCTTT. It yields the protein CSVEGPNTEAFF.

The chain combines TRBV28 with TRBJ2-3, with D maybe TRBD2 (6 bases). Germline CDR1 and CDR2: MDHEN and SYDVKM. The CDR3 is 16 amino acids. Trimming cost V 1 base and J 0 bases, with 11 bases left between them. The CDR3 here is CASSLSGGTSTDTQYF. The CDR3 region has the DNA TGTGCCAGCAGTTTATCCGGGGGAACTAGCACAGATACGCAGTATTTT.

This clone was seen a few times. The J gene is TRBJ2-1, the V gene TRBV7-6; 13 nucleotides match TRBD2. Per the germline V gene, CDR1 is SGHVS and CDR2 is FNYEAQ. The CDR3 runs 16 residues. V trimming: 5 bases; J trimming: 2 bases; junction bases outside the gene matches: 3. CDR3 DNA: TGTGCCAGCAGCAGGACTAGCGGGGGCACCTACAATGAGCAGTTCTTC. It is translated as CASSRTSGGTYNEQFF.

The rearrangement uses TRBV6-5 and TRBJ2-7, with 9 bases aligning to TRBD1. Germline V gene sequence: CDR1 MNHEY, CDR2 SVGAGI. V lost 5 bases, J lost 7 bases, and 12 bases stayed unmatched. This CDR3 has 15 amino acids. This chain's CDR3 is CASSTRQGDGGEQYF. CDR3 in DNA: TGTGCCAGCAGTACCCGACAGGGGGACGGGGGAGAGCAGTACTTC.

By share, this clone counts as medium-sized. The rearrangement joins TRBV4-1 to TRBJ2-3; 9 nucleotides agree with TRBD2. Trimming removed 4 bases from V and 6 bases from J; junction bases left unmatched: 11. Germline values: CDR1 MGHRA, CDR2 YSYEKL. The CDR3 is made up of 16 amino acids. The CDR3 region is CASSRIAGVKGDTQYF. CDR3 sequence (DNA): TGCGCCAGCAGCCGTATAGCGGGGGTTAAAGGGGATACGCAGTATTTT.

The chain carries TRBV27 and TRBJ2-5, with a possible D match to TRBD1 (5 bases). The CDR3 is 13 amino acids. The V gene lost 3 bases and the J gene lost 3 bases, with 8 bases spanning the gap. Germline V gene data show CDR1 as MNHEY and CDR2 as SMNVEV (reference sequence). This CDR3 reads CASSFLGEETQYF. In DNA, the CDR3 is TGTGCCAGCAGTTTTTTAGGGGAAGAGACCCAGTACTTC.

The genes are TRBV30 and TRBJ1-4, with D maybe TRBD1 (5 bases). Trimming cost V 0 bases and J 8 bases, with 13 bases left between them. This CDR3 region has 14 residues. Germline V gene sequence: CDR1 GTSNPN, CDR2 SVGIG (reference sequence). This CDR3 reads CAWSVRRGKEKLFF. The DNA for the CDR3 is TGTGCCTGGAGTGTACGGCGGGGGAAGGAAAAACTGTTTTTT.

The chain uses TRBV11-2 and TRBJ2-2; unclear D gene. This CDR3 is 14 amino acids long. The germline V and J ends were trimmed by 5 bases and 0 bases, with 7 bases remaining between them. Germline CDR1 and CDR2: SGHAT and FQNNGV. CDR3 nucleotide sequence: TGTGCCAGCAGCGAGGCCTCGAACACCGGGGAGCTGTTTTTT. It yields the protein CASSEASNTGELFF.

The chain uses TRBV5-4 and TRBJ1-6, with 7 bases identical to TRBD1. Trimming removed 4 bases from V and 9 bases from J; junction bases left unmatched: 10. This CDR3 has 15 amino acids. Germline V lookup: CDR1 SGHNT, CDR2 YYREEE (reference sequence). DNA for the CDR3: TGTGCCAGCAGCCCACAGGGGATAACCCTTTCACCCCTCCACTTT. Translated: CASSPQGITLSPLHF.

This clone was picked up a small number of times. The rearrangement joins TRBV7-9 to TRBJ2-2; D remains unclear. The length of the CDR3 is 12 residues. Germline assignment: CDR1 SEHNR and CDR2 FQNEAQ (reference sequence). V shed 0 bases and J shed 6 bases, with 2 bases lying between them. The CDR3: CASSLAAGELFF. In nucleotides, the CDR3 is TGTGCCAGCAGCTTAGCGGCCGGGGAGCTGTTTTTT.

This sequence joins TRBV21-1 and TRBJ2-4. TRBV21-1 is an annotated pseudogene. The CDR3 is 12 amino acids. CDR3 protein: CASSKRGHIQYF. DNA for the CDR3: TGTGCCAGCAGCAAGAGGGGTCACATTCAGTACTTC.

The CDR3 reads CASSLGTGKGYEQYF. CDR3 coding DNA: TGTGCCAGCAGTCTGGGGACAGGGAAAGGCTACGAGCAGTACTTC. The V and J genes are TRBV27 and TRBJ2-7, with 9 bases that match TRBD1. Germline CDR1 and CDR2: MNHEY and SMNVEV (reference sequence). V was pared by 5 bases and J by 3 bases, with 8 bases of the junction left unmatched. The CDR3 runs 15 residues.

V gene TRBV28 combines with J gene TRBJ2-4, with D tentatively TRBD2 (7 bases). Trimming shortened V by 6 bases and J by 1 base, and 19 bases separated the two germline ends. CDR1 and CDR2 (germline): MDHEN, SYDVKM. CDR3 size: 17 residues. The CDR3: CASRPFGGAPAKNIQYF. CDR3 coding DNA: TGTGCCAGCAGGCCTTTTGGGGGGGCGCCTGCCAAAAACATTCAGTACTTC.

The rearrangement joins TRBV5-4 to TRBJ2-2; 10 nucleotides match TRBD2. Germline loops: CDR1 SGHNT, CDR2 YYREEE (reference sequence). With 0 bases clipped from V and 3 bases from J, the junction kept 5 bases outside the gene matches. The CDR3 length is 17 residues. The CDR3 reads CASSLESGGAHTGELFF. DNA of the CDR3: TGTGCCAGCAGCTTGGAGAGCGGGGGGGCTCACACCGGGGAGCTGTTTTTT.

This clone was detected only once. The gene calls are TRBV27 and TRBJ2-6; D is ambiguous. V lost 0 bases and J lost 4, with 10 bases in between. The CDR3 totals 16 residues. CDR1 and CDR2 (germline): MNHEY, SMNVEV (reference sequence). CDR3 loop: CASSLSWVSGANVLTF. The CDR3 DNA sequence: TGTGCCAGCAGTTTATCGTGGGTGTCCGGGGCCAACGTCCTGACTTTC.

This chain links TRBV11-2 with TRBJ1-2; D is ambiguous. CDR3 length: 11 residues. Germline V CDR1 and CDR2: SGHAT, FQNNGV. With 0 bases removed from V and 4 bases from J, the gap between germline ends came to 0 bases. The CDR3 coding sequence is TGTGCCAGCAGCTTAGACTATGGCTACACCTTC. Translated: CASSLDYGYTF.

CDR3 amino acids: CASSRSGSEDTQYF. The DNA of the CDR3 is TGTGCCAGCAGCAGGAGCGGGTCCGAAGATACGCAGTATTTT. The J gene is TRBJ2-3, the V gene TRBV5-4; tentatively, D is TRBD2 (6 bases). Trimming shortened V by 4 bases and J by 5 bases, and 14 bases separated the two germline ends. The germline V gene encodes CDR1 SGHNT and CDR2 YYREEE (reference sequence). The CDR3 has 14 amino acids.

J is TRBJ1-5 and V is TRBV2, with 8 bases identical to TRBD1. Germline V gene lookup returns CDR1 SNHLY and CDR2 FYNNEI. The CDR3 is made up of 15 amino acids. J was trimmed by 3 bases and V by 3 bases; bases with no gene match: 4. CDR3 region: CASSERTGINQPQHF. The DNA of the CDR3 is TGTGCCAGCAGTGAGAGGACAGGGATCAATCAGCCCCAGCATTTT.

The chain links TRBV7-6 to TRBJ2-5; 15 positions match TRBD2. The length of the CDR3 is 19 residues. Unmatched junction bases numbered 10, after V lost 1 base and J lost 4 bases. Germline loops: CDR1 SGHVS, CDR2 FNYEAQ. The CDR3 reads CASSLDGTSGGPEIETQYF. The CDR3, as DNA: TGTGCCAGCAGCTTAGATGGGACTAGCGGGGGGCCGGAGATAGAGACCCAGTACTTC.

The chain combines TRBV5-4 with TRBJ1-6; TRBD1 matches 7 bases. The germline gives CDR1 SGHNT, CDR2 YYREEE (reference sequence). The CDR3 length is 14 residues. After removal of 3 bases from V and 5 bases from J, the junction contained 2 bases not matched to a gene. The CDR3 coding sequence is TGTGCCAGCAGCTCAGGGGGTGATAATTCACCCCTCCACTTT. The encoded protein is CASSSGGDNSPLHF.

This chain links TRBV7-9 with TRBJ1-3; D perhaps matches TRBD1 (5 bases). CDR3 length: 14 amino acids. The V gene's germline CDR1 is SEHNR and CDR2 FQNEAQ (reference sequence). V was clipped by 8 bases and J by 0 bases, with 11 bases between them. CDR3 bases: TGTGCCAGCGGACGACAGAGCTCTGGAAACACCATATATTTT. Its translation: CASGRQSSGNTIYF.

The CDR3 coding sequence is TGTGCCAGCAGTGACTCCGCGGGACAGGGTTCAAATACGCAGTATTTT. Translated: CASSDSAGQGSNTQYF. This chain links TRBV6-4 with TRBJ2-3, with 9 bases identical to TRBD1. V trimming: 0 bases; J trimming: 7 bases; junction bases outside the gene matches: 8. The CDR3 is 16 amino acids. Germline CDR1 MRHNA, CDR2 SNTAGT.